Shown below are 10 T cell receptor beta chains from a single sample sequenced in a study of T-cell memory formation after mild COVID-19 (dated by TCRdb to the early 2020s). Library method: 5' RACE. Reads for this sample came from an Illumina NovaSeq 6000. TCRdb applied fastp at Q25 and MiXCR to the public reads, then kept only in-frame beta chains. Rows with one shared CDR3 protein collapse into an entry with the most common genes and DNA. This sample holds a few hundred thousand distinct CDR3 sequences; over 15% were observed only once. The ten most abundant clones make up 20% to 25% of the sample. Material for sequencing was PBMCs or a T cell subset sorted from them (not recorded which). The receptors originated from a man younger than 30 who had mild COVID-19 (a few samples of this study predate the infection). The sample titles of this study are shuffled in the database, so cell type and time point are left out; the donor was told from shared clones.

The genes are TRBV2 and TRBJ2-5; perhaps D is TRBD1 or TRBD2 (6 bases each). CDR1 is SNHLY and CDR2 is FYNNEI in the germline V gene. The CDR3 covers 11 residues. V was cut by 5 bases and J by 10 bases, with 11 bases left in between. The CDR3 DNA follows: TGTGCCAGCAGTAAAGGGGGGATCCAGTACTTC. Its translation: CASSKGGIQYF. Together with reference TRBV2 and TRBJ2-5, the CDR3 gives the full variable domain: EPEVTQTPSHQVTQMGQEVILRCVPISNHLYFYWYRQILGQKVEFLVSFYNNEISEKSEIFDDQFSVERPDGSNFTLKIRSTKLEDSAMYFCASSKGGIQYFGPGTRLLVL.

The genes are TRBV4-2 and TRBJ1-1; D possibly corresponds to TRBD1 (6 bases). CDR1 is LGHNA, CDR2 YNFKEQ, per germline. With 1 base removed from V and 0 bases from J, the gap between germline ends came to 9 bases. The CDR3 totals 15 residues. CDR3 coding DNA: TGTGCCAGCAGCCAAGGACAGGTGATGAACACTGAAGCTTTCTTT. The encoded protein is CASSQGQVMNTEAFF.

At least ten counts were recorded for this clonotype. One end of the junction is discordant with germline, which a read error may explain. The chain recombines TRBV9 with TRBJ2-2; D unresolved. The CDR3 loop spans 12 amino acids. From germline, CDR1 is SGDLS and CDR2 YYNGEE. The CDR3 reads CASSENTGELFF. In nucleotides, the CDR3 is TGCGCCAGCAGTGAGAACACCGGGGAGCTGTTTTTT. Based on the CDR3 plus reference TRBV9 and TRBJ2-2, the full variable domain is DSGVTQTPKHLITATGQRVTLRCSPRSGDLSVYWYQQSLDQGLQFLIQYYNGEERAKGNILERFSAQQFPDLHSELNLSSLELGDSALYFCASSENTGELFFGEGSRLTVL.

This chain joins TRBV5-4 and TRBJ2-3; D possibly uses TRBD1 or TRBD2 (5 bases each). This CDR3 comprises 13 residues. Germline assignment: CDR1 SGHNT and CDR2 YYREEE (reference sequence). With 9 bases removed from V and 3 bases from J, the gap between germline ends came to 14 bases. The CDR3 spells CATRGLITDTQYF. Written as DNA, the CDR3 is TGTGCCACCCGGGGCCTAATTACAGATACGCAGTATTTT.

Ten or more counts support this clonotype. The V gene is TRBV7-2, the J gene TRBJ2-3, with D tentatively TRBD2 (6 bases). The ends were cut back, 3 bases at V and 0 bases at J, with 10 bases in the middle. The germline V gene has CDR1 SGHTA and CDR2 FQGNSA. The CDR3 loop spans 15 amino acids. CDR3 in DNA: TGTGCCAGCAGCTTCGGCGGGGAAAGCACAGATACGCAGTATTTT. As protein: CASSFGGESTDTQYF.

The chain combines TRBV6-5 with TRBJ2-5; no clear D. CDR1 MNHEY and CDR2 SVGAGI come from the germline V gene. CDR3 length: 13 residues. Trimming took off 4 bases at V and 2 bases at J, with 8 bases between the two ends. CDR3 DNA: TGTGCCAGCAGTTCCCCATTACAAGAGACCCAGTACTTC. This gives the protein CASSSPLQETQYF.

This chain joins TRBV24-1 and TRBJ2-1; TRBD2 aligns across 8 bases. V was pared by 5 bases and J by 6 bases, with 5 bases of the junction left unmatched. The germline V gene has CDR1 KGHDR and CDR2 SFDVKD. This CDR3 spans 14 amino acids. In nucleotides, the CDR3 is TGTGCCACCAGTGGTACGGGGGGGCCCAATGAGCAGTTCTTC. Translation: CATSGTGGPNEQFF.

The rearrangement links TRBV5-4 to TRBJ2-1, with TRBD1 identical over 8 bases. Germline CDR1 is SGHNT and CDR2 is YYREEE (reference sequence). The CDR3 spans 14 residues. The junction had 4 bases not matched to a gene; V was cut back by 0 bases and J by 8 bases. CDR3 in amino acids: CASSLVGQGDEQFF. CDR3 bases: TGTGCCAGCAGCTTGGTCGGACAGGGCGATGAGCAGTTCTTC.

V and J are TRBV3-1 and TRBJ1-1, with 7 bases lining up with TRBD1. This CDR3 has 17 residues. CDR1 is LGHDT, CDR2 YNNKEL, per germline (reference sequence). J lost 0 bases, V lost 7 bases, and 14 bases had no gene match. CDR3 sequence: CASTRTGMGQMNTEAFF. The DNA of the CDR3 is TGTGCCAGCACCAGAACGGGGATGGGACAGATGAACACTGAAGCTTTCTTT.

This chain uses TRBV9 with TRBJ2-5; D gene ambiguous. This CDR3 contains 14 residues. The germline V gene has CDR1 SGDLS and CDR2 YYNGEE. The V end was cut by 3 bases, the J end by 1 base, with 10 bases between. CDR3 nucleotide sequence: TGTGCCAGCAGCGATACGCTAAGCCAAGAGACCCAGTACTTC. Protein: CASSDTLSQETQYF.